The present entry profiles one TCR beta chain with its context. What this receptor recognizes is not known. Base qualities are not recorded, but no much larger clone differs from it by a single base. To estimate absolute template abundance from read counts, synthetic TCR analog templates were spiked into each PCR. The immunoSEQ assay was used to amplify TCRbeta CDR3 regions from genomic DNA with bias-controlled V and J gene primers. Sequencing of rearranged TCRbeta segments was done at approximately 20X coverage. In the source study's methods: Sequencing errors were corrected by clustering, and CDR3s were annotated against IMGT so that V, D and J genes could be assigned. Downstream analyses used only productive TCRbeta rearrangements and left out out-of-frame or stop-codon sequences. Clonality was calculated as one minus the Shannon entropy normalized by the log of the number of unique productive sequences. Fisher's exact test with Benjamini-Hochberg correction, using a cutoff of adjusted p below 0.01, was how clones that differed between time points or between blood and tumor were identified. TCRdb retrieved this table from immuneACCESS and kept in-frame rearrangements only. Not all clones are present; in checked studies, unresolved V genes account for under half, and no reason is known for the remainder. The V and J calls and clone size are taken from that table; D and trimming were inferred from the DNA. This sample comprises about 30,000 clones, about 80% of them detected only once. The top ten clones comprise 3% to 3.5% of the sample.

This sample is part of a study of PD-L1 blockade in urothelial cancer listed by TCRdb under 2017. Broadly, across the study: Therapy was started in the mid-2010s for all patients, and atezolizumab 1,200 mg was administered intravenously every 3 weeks. About 90% of the roughly 29 patients were males with bladder-origin urothelial cancer, and 18 of 29 reported a prior smoking history. Patients had an ECOG performance status of 0 or 1 and had received between 0 and 3 prior chemotherapy regimens. Blood samples were analyzed at two time points: 3 weeks after treatment start (second dose) and 6 weeks after treatment start. Blood samples yielded a median of roughly 150,000 T cells and around 80,000 unique TCRs, with median clonality 0.080. An exploratory multi-omic analysis was conducted of the somatic, immune and clinical correlates of response to PD-L1 blockade with atezolizumab in urothelial cancer. Pretreatment tumor samples, along with matched peripheral blood collected serially before and after atezolizumab treatment, underwent TCR sequencing. Progression-free survival longer than 6 months counted as durable clinical benefit, and TCR features were additionally tested against both progression-free and overall survival. In the same patients who had TCR sequencing, pretreatment tumors also underwent whole exome sequencing and RNA sequencing. Durable clinical benefit was achieved by nine patients but not by the remaining 20. Twenty-nine patients had pretreatment blood TCR-seq, about 25 had at least one posttreatment blood collection, and about 25 had tumor TCR-seq. What the study reported, not specific to this receptor: Among patients with durable benefit, tumor-associated TCR clones showed greater expansion in peripheral blood 3 weeks after treatment started (n ≈ 24, p = 0.022). Improved progression-free and overall survival was associated with having pretreatment peripheral blood TCR clonality below the median. Because of the small sample size (n ≈ 30) and the many exploratory analyses performed, the results are intended to be regarded as hypothesis-generating.

What the time point label conveys for this sample: peripheral blood 6 weeks after treatment start. A cohort of approximately 31 patients with locally advanced or metastatic urothelial carcinoma, treated at Memorial Sloan Kettering on a trial protocol, was included. Peripheral blood mononuclear cells were collected pretreatment and during treatment, at between 1 and 8 total time points per patient. The Qiagen DNeasy Blood extraction kit was used to purify genomic DNA from total PBMCs and tumor samples. Collected pretreatment and during treatment, PBMCs were isolated and stored as previously described. CDR1 and CDR2 were assigned from the germline V gene as SGHAT and FQNNGV. Measured from the cysteine to the phenylalanine, the CDR3 is 16 residues long. This entry keeps only the CDR3 DNA: 48 bases, framed from base 1. V drops 0 bases and J drops 4 bases, leaving 15 bases in between.

The clonotype comes from a man between 65 and 85 years old with urothelial cancer. Source: PBMCs, taken around atezolizumab (anti-PD-L1) treatment. The sequence is built from TRBV11-2 and TRBJ2-5; perhaps TRBD2 is the D gene, with 6 bases matching. The nucleotide sequence reads as follows: TGTGCCAGCAGCTTAGATTACAACGGGGGTGGAGAGACCCAGTACTTC. It is translated as CASSLDYNGGGETQYF.